What follows are 7 T cell receptor beta chains derived from one specimen sequenced in a study of T cell responses to AZD1222 COVID-19 vaccine (dated by TCRdb to the early 2020s). In the paper's terms, the time point label means: about 28 days (+/-7) after the second vaccine dose. The library relied on the immunoSEQ multiplex PCR assay. TCRdb stores this immuneACCESS table with in-frame sequences only. Part of the clones is absent; in the studies checked, under half of the shortfall reflects unresolved V genes, and no reason is known for the rest. Here the sample has under 85,000 clones; about nine tenths occur a single time. The ten largest clones capture around 3.4% of the sample. The material was peripheral blood, obtained 28 days after the second AZD1222 dose. The receptors originated from an adult who received the AZD1222 COVID-19 vaccine.

This clone was recorded once. The CDR3 coding sequence is TGTGCCAGCAGCCCACACCATAGCCCCGGGCTCCGGAACACTGAAGCTTTCTTT. This encodes CASSPHHSPGLRNTEAFF. The chain employs TRBV7-9 and TRBJ1-1; D not resolved. The ends were cut back, 5 bases at V and 1 base at J, with 23 bases in the middle. CDR1 is SEHNR, CDR2 FQNEAQ, per germline (reference sequence). This CDR3 spans 18 amino acids.

The chain couples TRBV5-4 to TRBJ1-2, with D possibly matching TRBD1 (5 bases). This CDR3 region has 15 residues. Germline lookup yields CDR1 SGHNT and CDR2 YYREEE (reference sequence). The V and J ends lost 1 base and 7 bases respectively, with 17 bases between them. The CDR3 sequence is CASSLPVGAASGYTF. In DNA, the CDR3 is TGTGCCAGCAGCTTGCCCGTCGGGGCGGCCTCTGGCTACACCTTC.

In nucleotides, the CDR3 is TGTGCCAGCAGCTCCAAGGGGGGGCGGGACTATGGCTACACCTTC. Translating it yields CASSSKGGRDYGYTF. This chain uses TRBV7-2 with TRBJ1-2; D possibly corresponds to TRBD1 (6 bases). Germline V gene data show CDR1 as SGHTA and CDR2 as FQGNSA. V was shortened by 4 bases and J by 3 bases, with 15 bases between the two germline ends. This CDR3 spans 15 amino acids.

This clone is a singleton in its sample. This chain connects TRBV21-1 to TRBJ1-4. TRBV21-1 is a pseudogene segment. The CDR3 is 17 amino acids. DNA of the CDR3: TGTGCCAGCAGCAAAAAGGGGGGGACGAATTCGAATGAAAAACTGTTTTTT. Its translation is CASSKKGGTNSNEKLFF.

The chain couples TRBV28 to TRBJ1-5; D ambiguous. CDR3 length: 12 residues. Trimming took off 6 bases at V and 9 bases at J, with 12 bases between the two ends. Germline V gene lookup returns CDR1 MDHEN and CDR2 SYDVKM. As DNA, the CDR3 is TGTGCCAGCAGCCCTCCCTCTCGGCCCCAGCATTTT. As protein: CASSPPSRPQHF.

The chain combines TRBV9 with TRBJ2-5, with 10 bases fitting TRBD2. The J segment lost 4 bases and the V segment lost 3 bases, leaving 9 bases of the junction unmatched. The CDR3 has 16 residues. Germline values: CDR1 SGDLS, CDR2 YYNGEE. CDR3 protein: CASSATGAGGLETQYF. The CDR3 DNA is TGTGCCAGCAGCGCCACAGGAGCGGGGGGGCTAGAGACCCAGTACTTC. The variable domain in full, with the rest retrieved from reference TRBV9 and TRBJ2-5, is DSGVTQTPKHLITATGQRVTLRCSPRSGDLSVYWYQQSLDQGLQFLIQYYNGEERAKGNILERFSAQQFPDLHSELNLSSLELGDSALYFCASSATGAGGLETQYFGPGTRLLVL.

The chain joins TRBV7-9 to TRBJ1-1, with a tentative D call TRBD1 (5 bases). This CDR3 contains 12 residues. Trimming took 8 bases from V and 5 from J, leaving 12 bases between them. Per germline, CDR1 SEHNR and CDR2 FQNEAQ (reference sequence). The CDR3 reads CASDGGRTEAFF. Written as DNA, the CDR3 is TGTGCCAGCGATGGGGGGAGGACTGAAGCTTTCTTT.